These 20 T cell receptor beta chains came from one sample sequenced in a study of response to subunit inactivated influenza vaccine. TCRdb ran MiXCR on the RT-PCR reads and lists one entry per CDR3 protein. The sample includes about 540,000 distinct CDR3 sequences, approximately 24% of them seen just once. These data were also reused for a study on T cells expressing NK-cell markers. That publication notes: A 5'RACE template switching approach incorporating UMIs was used to make TCR beta cDNA.

The specimen comprised CD4+ T cells sorted from PBMCs, sampled about 11 days after vaccination. Source of these receptors: a man aged 45-65 years who received an inactivated influenza vaccine.

The chain recombines TRBV19 with TRBJ2-5; D gene unclear. Trimming took 1 base from V and 5 from J, leaving 20 bases between them. Germline V CDR1 and CDR2: LNHDA, SQIVND (reference sequence). The CDR3 consists of 17 residues. The CDR3 nucleotides read TGTGCCAGTAGTATAGTTATCTCCGGTCCCAACGGCGAGACCCAGTACTTC. Translated, it gives CASSIVISGPNGETQYF.

This clonotype was detected many times. This rearrangement joins TRBV12-3 or TRBV12-4 to TRBJ2-5, with a possible D match to TRBD1 (6 bases). CDR3 length: 14 residues. Trimming cost V 2 bases and J 5 bases, with 12 bases left between them. The CDR3 DNA reads as TGTGCCAGCAGTTTAAGAAGACAGGCCGAGACCCAGTACTTC. Translating it yields CASSLRRQAETQYF.

The rearrangement uses TRBV7-6 and TRBJ1-5; D perhaps matches TRBD1 (5 bases). CDR1 SGHVS and CDR2 FNYEAQ come from the germline V gene. The CDR3 runs 13 residues. Trimming cost V 5 bases and J 9 bases, with 14 bases left between them. CDR3: CASSPEGWMPQHF. The CDR3 DNA is TGTGCCAGCAGCCCGGAGGGGTGGATGCCCCAGCATTTT.

This clonotype was counted at least ten times. CDR3 nucleotide sequence: TGTGCCATCAGTTTAAGACTAGCGGATCAAGAGACCCAGTACTTC. Translation gives CAISLRLADQETQYF. The chain is built from TRBV10-3 and TRBJ2-5; 9 bases fit TRBD2. J gave up 2 bases and V 5 bases, and 6 bases lay outside the gene matches. In germline, CDR1 is ENHRY, CDR2 SYGVKD. This CDR3 has 15 residues.

This clonotype was detected only a few times. The rearrangement links TRBV4-1 to TRBJ2-6; tentative D call: TRBD2 (6 bases). This CDR3 comprises 18 residues. V lost 4 bases and J lost 0, with 16 bases in between. Germline V gene data show CDR1 as MGHRA and CDR2 as YSYEKL. For the CDR3, the DNA is TGCGCCAGCAGCCTCCTGCGACTAGGGATCTCTGGGGCCAACGTCCTGACTTTC. It encodes CASSLLRLGISGANVLTF.

CDR3 in amino acids: CSATTGTNYGYTF. The CDR3 DNA reads as TGCAGCGCGACCACAGGGACTAACTATGGCTACACCTTC. The chain uses TRBV29-1 and TRBJ1-2; maybe TRBD1 (6 bases). The CDR3 is 13 amino acids. CDR1 and CDR2 from the germline V gene are SQVTM and ANQGSEA. V was clipped by 7 bases and J by 0 bases, with 12 bases between them. The full variable domain, its missing parts supplied by reference TRBV29-1 and TRBJ1-2, is SAVISQKPSRDICQRGTSLTIQCQVDSQVTMMFWYRQQPGQSLTLIATANQGSEATYESGFVIDKFPISRPNLTFSTLTVSNMSPEDSSIYLCSATTGTNYGYTFGSGTRLTVV.

This clonotype occurred many times. This chain connects TRBV20-1 to TRBJ2-1; D possibly corresponds to TRBD2 (6 bases). CDR1 is DFQATT, CDR2 SNEGSKA, per germline (reference sequence). V dropped 0 bases and J dropped 0 bases, with 18 bases sitting between them. The CDR3 has 18 residues. This chain's CDR3 is CSARDPIADGGSYNEQFF. The CDR3 DNA reads TGCAGTGCTAGAGATCCGATTGCCGACGGGGGCTCCTACAATGAGCAGTTCTTC.

The J gene is TRBJ2-2, the V gene TRBV6-1, with D possibly being TRBD2 (6 bases). CDR1 is MNHNS and CDR2 is SASEGT in the germline V gene. The V end was cut by 8 bases, the J end by 4 bases, with 11 bases between. CDR3 length: 13 amino acids. This CDR3 reads CASGRSRTGELFF. CDR3 sequence (DNA): TGTGCCAGCGGGAGGTCCCGCACCGGGGAGCTGTTTTTT.

The gene calls are TRBV5-1 and TRBJ2-5; 9 bases match TRBD1. CDR3 size: 14 residues. The germline CDR1 and CDR2 sequences are SGHRS and YFSETQ. With V trimmed by 4 bases and J by 9 bases, 10 bases remained unmatched. CDR3 region: CASSTTGTGFAQYF. Here the CDR3 DNA reads TGCGCCAGCAGCACGACCGGGACAGGGTTCGCCCAGTACTTC. The variable domain in full, completed from reference TRBV5-1 and TRBJ2-5, reads KAGVTQTPRYLIKTRGQQVTLSCSPISGHRSVSWYQQTPGQGLQFLFEYFSETQRNKGNFPGRFSGRQFSNSRSEMNVSTLELGDSALYLCASSTTGTGFAQYFGPGTRLLVL.

This clonotype was seen a few times. The rearrangement links TRBV3-1 to TRBJ1-1, with a tentative D call TRBD1 (5 bases). The germline V gene encodes CDR1 LGHDT and CDR2 YNNKEL (reference sequence). V was cut by 9 bases and J by 8 bases, with 16 bases left in between. The CDR3 covers 12 residues. The CDR3 protein is CASGNRNREAFF. The CDR3 nucleotides are TGTGCCAGTGGAAACAGGAATAGGGAAGCTTTCTTT.

The rearrangement links TRBV27 to TRBJ2-7; possibly TRBD1 for D (5 bases). The V gene lost 6 bases and the J gene lost 0 bases, with 24 bases spanning the gap. This CDR3 is 18 amino acids long. CDR1 MNHEY and CDR2 SMNVEV come from the germline V gene (reference sequence). The CDR3 region has the DNA TGTGCCAGCAGGTCAAAGGCCTTAGGGGTAGAGCTCTCCTACGAGCAGTACTTC. This gives the protein CASRSKALGVELSYEQYF.

The rearrangement uses TRBV5-4 and TRBJ1-2, with a possible D match to TRBD1 (6 bases). Germline loops: CDR1 SGHNT, CDR2 YYREEE (reference sequence). Trimming shortened V by 0 bases and J by 4 bases, and 16 bases separated the two germline ends. There are 16 residues in the CDR3. CDR3 residues: CASSLGFGQPPYGYTF. For the CDR3, the DNA is TGTGCCAGCAGCTTGGGTTTCGGACAGCCCCCCTATGGCTACACCTTC.

This clonotype appeared many times. The chain uses TRBV12-3 or TRBV12-4 and TRBJ2-3; TRBD1 matches at 8 bases. V trimming: 8 bases; J trimming: 1 base; junction bases outside the gene matches: 2. CDR3 length equals 13 residues. In nucleotides, the CDR3 is TGTGCCAGCCAGGGGGCGGGCACAGATACGCAGTATTTT. It codes for CASQGAGTDTQYF.

The chain couples TRBV5-6 to TRBJ2-7; 9 bases agree with TRBD2. Germline values: CDR1 SGHDT, CDR2 YYEEEE. This CDR3 comprises 13 residues. The junction had 6 bases not matched to a gene; V was cut back by 5 bases and J by 6 bases. CDR3 DNA sequence: TGTGCCAGCAGTTGGCTAGCGGGAACCGAGCAGTACTTC. Translation gives CASSWLAGTEQYF.

The chain has TRBV7-6 and TRBJ2-7; TRBD1 is a possible D gene (6 bases). The CDR3 runs 18 residues. Trimming removed 1 base from V and 0 bases from J, with 19 bases in between. Germline-derived CDR1 and CDR2 are SGHVS and FNYEAQ. In nucleotides, the CDR3 is TGTGCCAGCAGCTTAGGCGCGGCCTCCCCAGGGGTCTCCTACGAGCAGTACTTC. Its translation: CASSLGAASPGVSYEQYF.

This clonotype was detected only a few times. The chain carries TRBV4-1 and TRBJ1-5; the match to TRBD1 covers 8 bases. Germline V gene data show CDR1 as MGHRA and CDR2 as YSYEKL. The CDR3 covers 16 residues. Germline trimming cut 5 bases from V and 5 bases from J; bases unmatched to any gene: 11. The CDR3 DNA reads as TGCGCCAGCAGCGTACGATATTTCAGGGGGCATCAGCCCCAGCATTTT. Translating it yields CASSVRYFRGHQPQHF.

The rearrangement joins TRBV28 to TRBJ2-7, with TRBD1 matching 9 bases. The CDR3 sequence is 16 residues long. V was clipped by 2 bases and J by 0 bases; unmatched bases: 5. CDR1 is MDHEN, CDR2 SYDVKM, per germline. CDR3: CASSLTGGEPSYEQYF. CDR3 DNA sequence: TGTGCCAGCAGTTTAACAGGGGGCGAACCCTCCTACGAGCAGTACTTC.

V and J are TRBV18 and TRBJ1-1; D ambiguous. The CDR3 has 14 amino acids. Germline V lookup: CDR1 KGHSH, CDR2 LQKENI. The V end was cut by 0 bases, the J end by 1 base, with 6 bases between. The CDR3 DNA reads TGTGCCAGCTCACCACCAGGGAGGAACACTGAAGCTTTCTTT. Translation: CASSPPGRNTEAFF.

The chain combines TRBV29-1 with TRBJ2-3, with 7 positions matching TRBD2. The CDR3 length is 16 residues. Germline V gene lookup returns CDR1 SQVTM and CDR2 ANQGSEA. V lost 7 bases, J lost 0 bases, and 13 bases stayed unmatched. The CDR3 sequence is CSAVAGGSTSTDTQYF. DNA of the CDR3: TGCAGCGCCGTAGCGGGCGGCTCGACTAGCACAGATACGCAGTATTTT.

This chain links TRBV14 with TRBJ2-3; TRBD1 matches 7 bases. Trimming at V came to 5 bases and at J to 5 bases, leaving 13 bases not matched to a gene. The CDR3 extends over 16 amino acids. Germline CDR1 reads SGHDN; CDR2 reads FVKESK. The CDR3 here is CASSDRQGLGQDTQYF. The CDR3 DNA reads TGTGCCAGCAGCGACCGACAGGGTCTAGGTCAAGATACGCAGTATTTT.